This note documents a single TCR beta chain sequence. What it recognizes is unknown. The sample belongs to a study of T cell responses to AZD1222 COVID-19 vaccine. Study-wide context: Pooling was applied to second doses at about 4 or about 12 weeks.

Regarding the study as a whole: With dominance at 160-218 and 743-854, vaccine-associated CD4 TCRs spanned spike. Sampled repertoires all dated from after the peak T cell response.

There are 13 residues in the CDR3. The V end was cut by 5 bases, the J end by 6 bases, with 10 bases between. The germline CDR1 and CDR2 sequences are SGHAT and FQNNGV. The table came from immunoSEQ multiplex PCR; TCRdb's copy has only in-frame clones and leaves some out. The table has roughly 150,000 clones, about 90% seen once; the top ten hold more than 3%. The chain links TRBV11-2 to TRBJ2-2; possibly TRBD1 for D (7 bases). The receptor comes from an adult in good health. Here the sequenced sample was peripheral blood, taken on day 0 of AZD1222 vaccination. Here the CDR3 reads CASSRRGAGELFF. For the CDR3, the DNA is TGTGCCAGCAGCCGCAGGGGGGCCGGGGAGCTGTTTTTT.